This T cell receptor (beta chain) was captured by sequencing in a study of shared clonotypes between healthy human individuals (dated by TCRdb to 2019 to 2021). Broadly, across the study: Two women and a few men aged 18 to 49 years were included in the cohort. For each donor, CD4 naive and CD4 memory were each given three plates, CD8 naive was given two plates, and CD8 memory was given one plate. Different laboratories and diverse techniques were used to prepare libraries and sequence TCR repertoires, to increase sequencing depth and limit assay-specific biases. To estimate repertoire size and how much clonotype sharing occurs between individuals, the study deeply sequenced the blood TCR repertoires of 5 or 6 healthy adults. Between about 0.85 and 9.5 billion PBMCs per donor were obtained by leukapheresis.

This clone appeared once. What this receptor recognizes is not known. No base-level quality is on record; no much larger clone is a single base apart. The donors were healthy, HIV-negative adults with no recently reported acute infections or vaccinations. All donors were Caucasian adults living in Nashville, Tennessee, USA. CD4+ T cells were enriched by magnetic negative selection; naive cells were then positively selected on CD45RA, and the negative fraction formed the memory subset. After blood collection by leukapheresis, PBMCs were isolated using Ficoll-Histopaque density gradient centrifugation and then cryopreserved in the vapor phase of liquid nitrogen. Analytical flow cytometry was used to check the purity and quantity of every magnetically sorted T cell population. Genomic DNA was isolated from every sorted fraction and measured by UV absorbance on a Nanodrop 2000c. TCR CDR3 regions were amplified from genomic DNA by multiplex PCR using the deep immunoSEQ assay. Extracted genomic DNA from each cell subset was distributed evenly across all wells of several immunoSEQ 96-well plates, and each plate was treated as a replicate. For sorted subsets, each replicate PCR was loaded with roughly 0.2 ug genomic DNA, equivalent to some 31,000 T cell genomes. The purified libraries were quantified using a Qubit 3.0 fluorometer, sized with a Bioanalyzer 2100, and then quantified again using the KAPA Library Quantification kit. Each immunoSEQ 96-well plate was sequenced on its own single-read 150-cycle Illumina NextSeq 550 flow cell. On the study's bioinformatics: Because the immunoSEQ output held only junctional sequences and lacked quality scores, the filtering could not match the filtering applied to full-length reads. To assign V/J genes and CDR3, sequences were annotated against IMGT germline references using PyIR, a Python wrapper for IgBLAST v1.9. Any read was removed if the V/J assignment was weak (E-value above 1e-6), the CDR3 was missing, or the read contained stop codons, out-of-frame junctions, or ambiguous translated residues. V3J clonotypes were defined as sequences sharing an identical inferred V gene, J gene, and CDR3 amino acid sequence. To compute the percentage overlap between repertoires, the number of shared unique clonotypes was divided by the size of the smaller repertoire. Three approaches were used to assess repertoire richness: RTK rarefaction, the Chao1 estimator, and Recon v2.1 estimates of unobserved clonotypes. Generation probabilities for all TCRbeta clonotypes obtained by the gDNA method from a handful of donors were computed using OLGA. Not all clones reach the TCRdb copy of this immuneACCESS table, which keeps in-frame sequences only. Checked studies attribute under half of the gap to unresolved V genes and leave the rest unexplained. The V and J calls and clone size were taken over from that table, and D and trimming were inferred from the DNA. This sample has 2 million to 3 million clones in its table, and about 92% of those were observed once. Together, the top ten hold 0.14% of the sample.

What the authors observed across the whole study: Sampling was restricted to blood, and TCR repertoires in tissues likely differ from the TCR repertoires found in blood. Even with the large sequencing depth, rarefaction of the sorted-subset datasets indicated that sequencing was incomplete. Compared with non-shared clonotypes, the clonotypes found in all four sorted-subset donors had higher generation probabilities. The small number of donors limited the genetic and exposure-history diversity represented. Across four donors, around 5% of naive CD4, roughly 3.8% of naive CD8, approximately 2.5% of memory CD4, and over 0.35% of memory CD8 clonotypes were shared. Based on pairwise subsampling, the degree of clonotype sharing among donors was expected to be affected by sequencing depth. Naive subsets generally had larger estimated clonotype richness than memory subsets did.

Sequencing input: naive CD4+ T cells sorted from blood. The cell subset or site label of this sample denotes: CD45RA+ positively selected. This TCR came from a man aged 18-30 years in good health.

The CDR3 is CASSKGHKLRDPYTDTQYF. DNA sequence: TGTGCCAGCAGCAAAGGTCACAAGCTCCGGGATCCTTACACAGATACGCAGTATTTT. This sequence uses TRBV21-1 and TRBJ2-3; the D segment call TRBD2 is taken from the table without a DNA check. TRBV21-1 is deemed a pseudogene. From the cysteine up to the phenylalanine, the CDR3 has a length of 19 residues. The retained sequence is limited to the CDR3, 57 bases, with the frame set at the first base.